This T cell receptor (beta chain) was captured in a study of identical twins. The CDR3 totals 15 residues. The V end lost 6 bases, the J end lost 4 bases, and 17 bases lay between the germline ends. Germline CDR1 is MNHEY and CDR2 is SMNVEV (reference sequence). One entry per CDR3 protein, called by TCRdb with MiXCR from the 5' RACE reads. The sample has approximately 670,000 distinct CDR3 sequences, over 5% seen once. The V call is TRBV27, the J call TRBJ2-3, with D possibly TRBD2 on 7 matching bases. The TCR originated in a man between 18 and 29 years old in good health. Sequenced material: naive T cells sorted from blood. This CDR3 reads CASSAGHRGADTQYF. The CDR3 DNA reads as TGTGCCAGCAGCGCGGGACACCGGGGGGCAGATACGCAGTATTTT.